What follows are 9 T cell receptor beta chains derived from one specimen sequenced in a study of T cell responses to AZD1222 COVID-19 vaccine. Here immunoSEQ multiplex PCR was the method, and the copy in TCRdb shows in-frame clones only, minus some. The data hold about 120,000 clones, with roughly 90% observed a single time. This material consisted of peripheral blood, taken on day 0 of AZD1222 vaccination. These receptors all stem from an adult in good health.

This clone was recorded a few times. The chain has TRBV3-1 (or the pseudogene TRBV3-2) and TRBJ2-7; 7 positions match TRBD2. Unmatched junction bases numbered 14, after V lost 4 bases and J lost 2 bases. This CDR3 contains 17 residues. Germline assignment: CDR1 LGHDT and CDR2 YNNKEL (reference sequence). The CDR3 region is CASSRTGRRLAAYEQYF. The CDR3 DNA sequence: TGTGCCAGCAGCCGGACCGGACGGCGGCTAGCGGCCTACGAGCAGTACTTC.

The V gene is TRBV28, the J gene TRBJ1-2; weak D call: TRBD1 (5 bases). Germline V CDR1 and CDR2: MDHEN, SYDVKM. This CDR3 is 12 amino acids long. V was trimmed by 7 bases and J by 6 bases, leaving 12 bases between them. The CDR3 reads CASTQGRDGYTF. CDR3 bases: TGTGCCAGCACGCAGGGACGGGATGGCTACACCTTC.

The chain employs TRBV15 and TRBJ2-1; no clear D. Deletions cut 1 base from V and 0 bases from J, with 7 bases between. In germline, CDR1 is LNHNV, CDR2 YYDKDF (reference sequence). This CDR3 is built from 15 residues. CDR3 sequence reads: CATSRGGSSYNEQFF. The CDR3 DNA reads as TGTGCCACCAGCAGAGGCGGTAGCTCCTACAATGAGCAGTTCTTC.

The CDR3 is CASTRTGGQQETQYF. CDR3 in DNA: TGCGCCAGCACCCGGACAGGGGGCCAACAAGAGACCCAGTACTTC. This rearrangement joins TRBV4-1 to TRBJ2-5, with TRBD1 matching over 11 bases. After removal of 7 bases from V and 2 bases from J, the junction contained 6 bases not matched to a gene. The CDR3 totals 15 residues. CDR1 and CDR2 (germline): MGHRA, YSYEKL.

This chain links TRBV28 with TRBJ1-2, with unresolved D. The V and J ends lost 2 bases and 2 bases respectively, with 12 bases between them. This CDR3 has 15 residues. The germline V gene has CDR1 MDHEN and CDR2 SYDVKM. The CDR3 reads CASSLIHSQNYGYTF. In DNA form, the CDR3 reads TGTGCCAGCAGTTTAATACACTCACAGAACTATGGCTACACCTTC.

V and J are TRBV10-3 and TRBJ2-7; 9 nucleotides line up with TRBD2. Unmatched junction bases numbered 2, after V lost 5 bases and J lost 0 bases. Germline V gene lookup returns CDR1 ENHRY and CDR2 SYGVKD. This CDR3 region has 14 residues. The chain's CDR3 is CAISLAGSSYEQYF. The DNA for the CDR3 is TGTGCCATCAGTCTAGCGGGGAGCTCCTACGAGCAGTACTTC.

The rearrangement uses TRBV15 and TRBJ1-5, with D possibly TRBD1 on 5 matching bases. V dropped 1 base and J dropped 4 bases, with 11 bases sitting between them. This CDR3 has 15 amino acids. Germline CDR1 is LNHNV and CDR2 is YYDKDF (reference sequence). CDR3 nucleotide sequence: TGTGCCACCAGCAGAGGGGGGACTGATAATCAGCCCCAGCATTTT. Protein product: CATSRGGTDNQPQHF.

The chain joins TRBV11-2 to TRBJ2-1, with D perhaps being TRBD1 or TRBD2 (6 bases each). The length of the CDR3 is 16 residues. Germline-derived CDR1 and CDR2 are SGHAT and FQNNGV. Between the trimmed V and J ends, which lost 7 bases and 3 bases, there was a span of 19 bases. In DNA, the CDR3 is TGTGCCAGCACTCTGGCGGCCGGAGGGGGCTACAATGAGCAGTTCTTC. Residues: CASTLAAGGGYNEQFF.

The J gene is TRBJ2-7, the V gene TRBV3-1 (or the pseudogene TRBV3-2); TRBD2 matches at 9 bases. CDR3 length equals 16 residues. With 4 bases clipped from V and 12 bases from J, the junction kept 19 bases outside the gene matches. Germline V gene lookup returns CDR1 LGHDT and CDR2 YNNKEL (reference sequence). The CDR3 region has the DNA TGTGCCAGCAGCCTAGGAACGACGAGTCTAGCGGGATATTTGTACTTC. It encodes CASSLGTTSLAGYLYF.